This entry lists 3 T cell receptor beta chains sequenced from one sample in a study of T cell responses to AZD1222 COVID-19 vaccine. The protocol was immunoSEQ multiplex PCR, while the TCRdb copy is restricted to in-frame clones and leaves out a portion. The sample yields approximately 160,000 clones, 90% to 95% seen once. The sample was peripheral blood, taken on day 0 of AZD1222 vaccination. Every receptor here comes from an adult in good health.

The V and J genes are TRBV18 and TRBJ1-3; the match to TRBD1 covers 8 bases. The germline V gene encodes CDR1 KGHSH and CDR2 LQKENI. Trimming removed 8 bases from V and 4 bases from J; junction bases left unmatched: 4. The CDR3 length is 13 residues. CDR3 region: CASRQGSGNTIYF. The CDR3 coding sequence is TGTGCCAGCCGACAGGGGAGCGGAAACACCATATATTTT. The full variable domain, in which reference TRBV18 and TRBJ1-3 provide the parts outside the CDR3, is NAGVMQNPRHLVRRRGQEARLRCSPMKGHSHVYWYRQLPEEGLKFMVYLQKENIIDESGMPKERFSAEFPKEGPSILRIQQVVRGDSAAYFCASRQGSGNTIYFGEGSWLTVV.

The chain joins TRBV5-1 to TRBJ1-3, with 8 bases fitting TRBD1. J gave up 0 bases and V 4 bases, and 9 bases lay outside the gene matches. The CDR3 has 17 amino acids. Germline assignment: CDR1 SGHRS and CDR2 YFSETQ. The CDR3 is CASSSTTGVYSGNTIYF. The CDR3 nucleotides are TGCGCCAGCAGCAGCACGACAGGGGTCTACTCTGGAAACACCATATATTTT.

The chain links TRBV2 to TRBJ1-3, with D unresolved. Trimming took off 0 bases at V and 7 bases at J, with 13 bases between the two ends. The CDR3 totals 15 residues. Germline V lookup: CDR1 SNHLY, CDR2 FYNNEI. The CDR3 DNA reads TGTGCCAGCAGTGAAGCGGTTGGCCTCGGGAACACCATATATTTT. Residues: CASSEAVGLGNTIYF.